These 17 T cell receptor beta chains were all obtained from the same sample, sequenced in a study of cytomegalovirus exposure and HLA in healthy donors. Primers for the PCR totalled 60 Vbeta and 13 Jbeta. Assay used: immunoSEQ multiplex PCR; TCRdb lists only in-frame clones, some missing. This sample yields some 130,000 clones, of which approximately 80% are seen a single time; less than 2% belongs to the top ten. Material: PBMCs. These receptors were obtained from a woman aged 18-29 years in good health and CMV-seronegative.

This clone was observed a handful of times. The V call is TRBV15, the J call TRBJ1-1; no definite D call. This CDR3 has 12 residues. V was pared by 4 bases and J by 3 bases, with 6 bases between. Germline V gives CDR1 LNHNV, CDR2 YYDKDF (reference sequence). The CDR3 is CATSKRDTEAFF. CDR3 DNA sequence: TGTGCCACCAGCAAGAGGGACACTGAAGCTTTCTTT.

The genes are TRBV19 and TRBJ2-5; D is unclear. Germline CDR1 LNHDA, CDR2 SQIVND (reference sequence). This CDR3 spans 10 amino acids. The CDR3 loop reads CVANQETQYF. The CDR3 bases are TGTGTCGCTAACCAAGAGACCCAGTACTTC.

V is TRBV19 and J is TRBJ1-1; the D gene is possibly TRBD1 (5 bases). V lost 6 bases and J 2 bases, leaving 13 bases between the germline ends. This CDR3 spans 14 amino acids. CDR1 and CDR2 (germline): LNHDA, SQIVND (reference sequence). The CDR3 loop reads CASRDQGRNTEAFF. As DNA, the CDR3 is TGTGCCAGTAGGGACCAGGGAAGAAACACTGAAGCTTTCTTT. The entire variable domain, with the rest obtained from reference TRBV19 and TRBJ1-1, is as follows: DGGITQSPKYLFRKEGQNVTLSCEQNLNHDAMYWYRQDPGQGLRLIYYSQIVNDFQKGDIAEGYSVSREKKESFPLTVTSAQKNPTAFYLCASRDQGRNTEAFFGQGTRLTVV.

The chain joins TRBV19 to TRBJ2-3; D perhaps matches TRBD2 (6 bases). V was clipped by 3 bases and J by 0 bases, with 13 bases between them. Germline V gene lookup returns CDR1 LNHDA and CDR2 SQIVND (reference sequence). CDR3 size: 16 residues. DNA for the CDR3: TGTGCCAGTAGTATCCCGAGCGGGCTCAGCACAGATACGCAGTATTTT. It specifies CASSIPSGLSTDTQYF.

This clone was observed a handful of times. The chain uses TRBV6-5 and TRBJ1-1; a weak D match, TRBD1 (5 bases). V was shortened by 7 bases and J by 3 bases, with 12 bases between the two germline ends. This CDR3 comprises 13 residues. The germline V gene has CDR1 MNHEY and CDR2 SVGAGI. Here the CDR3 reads CASNRLQDTEAFF. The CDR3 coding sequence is TGTGCCAGCAACCGTTTACAGGACACTGAAGCTTTCTTT.

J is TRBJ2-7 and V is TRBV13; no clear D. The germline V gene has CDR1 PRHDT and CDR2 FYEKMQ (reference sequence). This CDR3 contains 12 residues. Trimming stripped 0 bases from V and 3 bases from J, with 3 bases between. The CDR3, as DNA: TGTGCCAGCAGCTTAGGCGGCTACGAGCAGTACTTC. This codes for CASSLGGYEQYF.

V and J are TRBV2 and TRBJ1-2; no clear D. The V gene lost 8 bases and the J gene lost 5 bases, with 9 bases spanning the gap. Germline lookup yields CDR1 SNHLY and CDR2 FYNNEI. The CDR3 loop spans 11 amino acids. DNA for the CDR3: TGTGCCAGCTACCACTCGTATGGCTACACCTTC. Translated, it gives CASYHSYGYTF.

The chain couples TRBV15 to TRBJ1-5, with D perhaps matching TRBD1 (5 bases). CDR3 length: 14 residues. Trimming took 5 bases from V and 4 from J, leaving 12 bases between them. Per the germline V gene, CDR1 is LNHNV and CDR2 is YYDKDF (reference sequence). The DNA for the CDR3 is TGTGCCACCAGCGCTGACAGCTCTAATCAGCCCCAGCATTTT. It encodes CATSADSSNQPQHF.

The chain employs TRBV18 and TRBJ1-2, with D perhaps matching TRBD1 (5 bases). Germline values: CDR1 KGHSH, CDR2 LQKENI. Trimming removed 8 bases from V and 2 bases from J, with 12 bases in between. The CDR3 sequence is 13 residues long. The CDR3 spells CASTLDSNYGYTF. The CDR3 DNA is TGTGCCAGCACCCTAGACAGCAACTATGGCTACACCTTC. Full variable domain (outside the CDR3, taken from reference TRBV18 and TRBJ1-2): NAGVMQNPRHLVRRRGQEARLRCSPMKGHSHVYWYRQLPEEGLKFMVYLQKENIIDESGMPKERFSAEFPKEGPSILRIQQVVRGDSAAYFCASTLDSNYGYTFGSGTRLTVV.

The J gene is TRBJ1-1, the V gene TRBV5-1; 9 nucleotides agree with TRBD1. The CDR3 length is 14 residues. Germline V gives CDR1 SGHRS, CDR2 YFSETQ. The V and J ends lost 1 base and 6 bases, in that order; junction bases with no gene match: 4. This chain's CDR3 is CASSLSTGGPEAFF. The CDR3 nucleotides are TGCGCCAGCAGCTTGTCAACAGGGGGCCCTGAAGCTTTCTTT.

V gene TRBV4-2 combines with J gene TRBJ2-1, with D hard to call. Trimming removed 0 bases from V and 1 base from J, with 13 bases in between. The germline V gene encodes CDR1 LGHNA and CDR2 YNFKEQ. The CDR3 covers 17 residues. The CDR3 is CASSQDLNGISYNEQFF. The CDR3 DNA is TGTGCCAGCAGCCAAGATTTGAACGGTATATCCTACAATGAGCAGTTCTTC.

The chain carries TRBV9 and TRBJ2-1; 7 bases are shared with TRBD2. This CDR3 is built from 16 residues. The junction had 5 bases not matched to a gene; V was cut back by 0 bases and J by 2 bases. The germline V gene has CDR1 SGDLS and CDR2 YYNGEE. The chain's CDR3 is CASSVGVSGTYNEQFF. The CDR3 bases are TGTGCCAGCAGCGTAGGAGTAAGCGGGACCTACAATGAGCAGTTCTTC.

CDR3 sequence (DNA): TGTGCCAGTAGTAGGATACAGGGGCAAGAGACCCAGTACTTC. Its translation: CASSRIQGQETQYF. The chain carries TRBV19 and TRBJ2-5; 7 bases fit TRBD1. The length of the CDR3 is 14 residues. Germline lookup yields CDR1 LNHDA and CDR2 SQIVND (reference sequence). V trimming: 4 bases; J trimming: 2 bases; junction bases outside the gene matches: 4.

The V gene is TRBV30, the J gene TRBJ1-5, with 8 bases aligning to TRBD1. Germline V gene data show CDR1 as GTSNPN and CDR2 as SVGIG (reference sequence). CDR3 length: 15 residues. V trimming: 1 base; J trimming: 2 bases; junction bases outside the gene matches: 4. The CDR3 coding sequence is TGTGCCTGGAGTGGAATGACAGGGGGCAATCAGCCCCAGCATTTT. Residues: CAWSGMTGGNQPQHF.

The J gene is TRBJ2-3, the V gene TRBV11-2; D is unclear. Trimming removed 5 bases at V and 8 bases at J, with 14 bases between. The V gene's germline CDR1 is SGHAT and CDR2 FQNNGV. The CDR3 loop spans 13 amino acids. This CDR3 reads CASSPLARRTQYF. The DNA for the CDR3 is TGTGCCAGCAGCCCCCTGGCGCGGCGTACGCAGTATTTT.

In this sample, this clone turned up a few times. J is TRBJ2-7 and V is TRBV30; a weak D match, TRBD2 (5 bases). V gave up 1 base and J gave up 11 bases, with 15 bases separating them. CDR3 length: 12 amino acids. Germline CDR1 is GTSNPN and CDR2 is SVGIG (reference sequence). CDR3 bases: TGTGCCTGGAGTGACCGTTTTCTAGCAAAGTACTTC. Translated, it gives CAWSDRFLAKYF. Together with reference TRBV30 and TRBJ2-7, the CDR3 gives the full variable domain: SQTIHQWPATLVQPVGSPLSLECTVEGTSNPNLYWYRQAAGRGLQLLFYSVGIGQISSEVPQNLSASRPQDRQFILSSKKLLLSDSGFYLCAWSDRFLAKYFGPGTRLTVT.

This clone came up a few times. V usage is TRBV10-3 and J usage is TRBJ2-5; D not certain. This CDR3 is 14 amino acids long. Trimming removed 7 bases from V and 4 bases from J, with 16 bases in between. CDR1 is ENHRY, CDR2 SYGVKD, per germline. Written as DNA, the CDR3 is TGTGCCATCACCGAGTCTAGGAGTCGAGAGACCCAGTACTTC. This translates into CAITESRSRETQYF.